Following are 13 T cell receptor beta chains from one sample sequenced in a study of T cells in tuberculosis. Clones were sequenced by immunoSEQ multiplex PCR, and TCRdb holds only the in-frame ones, with some missing. The sample gives more than 40,000 clones, roughly 94% of which show up once; about 1.8% is in the top ten. Sequenced: PBMCs. The source is a donor between 5 and 29 years old with latent tuberculosis or without tuberculosis infection. Some clones in this sample may be carry-over from other donors' samples.

V gene TRBV2 combines with J gene TRBJ2-7; no firm D call. CDR3 size: 15 residues. Germline-derived CDR1 and CDR2 are SNHLY and FYNNEI. Trimming pared 1 base from V and 5 bases from J, leaving 15 bases between. Here the CDR3 DNA reads TGTGCCAGCAGTGAAGGACTGCCGCCGGTTGACGAGCAGTACTTC. Translated: CASSEGLPPVDEQYF. Full variable domain (missing parts from reference TRBV2 and TRBJ2-7): EPEVTQTPSHQVTQMGQEVILRCVPISNHLYFYWYRQILGQKVEFLVSFYNNEISEKSEIFDDQFSVERPDGSNFTLKIRSTKLEDSAMYFCASSEGLPPVDEQYFGPGTRLTVT.

The chain carries TRBV28 and TRBJ2-5, with D perhaps matching TRBD2 (5 bases). CDR3 length: 14 residues. V was cut by 2 bases and J by 2 bases, with 9 bases left in between. Germline V lookup: CDR1 MDHEN, CDR2 SYDVKM. The CDR3 nucleotides read TGTGCCAGCAGTTTAAGGACTTTTCAAGAGACCCAGTACTTC. This encodes CASSLRTFQETQYF.

This chain uses TRBV4-1 with TRBJ1-2, with D maybe TRBD1 (5 bases). The CDR3 has 16 residues. V lost 0 bases and J 2 bases, leaving 13 bases between the germline ends. The germline gives CDR1 MGHRA, CDR2 YSYEKL. The CDR3 reads CASSQDARQSNYGYTF. CDR3 sequence (DNA): TGCGCCAGCAGCCAAGATGCTAGACAGTCAAACTATGGCTACACCTTC.

V is TRBV6-5 and J is TRBJ1-1; the D gene is possibly TRBD1 (6 bases). Trimming removed 2 bases from V and 8 bases from J, with 15 bases in between. Germline CDR1 is MNHEY and CDR2 is SVGAGI. The CDR3 sequence is 14 residues long. The CDR3 protein is CASSYQWGLGEAFF. In DNA form, the CDR3 reads TGTGCCAGCAGTTACCAATGGGGGCTAGGGGAAGCTTTCTTT.

This clone has only one observation. The chain uses TRBV30 and TRBJ1-4; D uncertain. The V gene's germline CDR1 is GTSNPN and CDR2 SVGIG (reference sequence). V lost 5 bases and J lost 0, with 16 bases in between. The CDR3 consists of 16 residues. The CDR3 loop is CAWGRSRTSTNEKLFF. In DNA form, the CDR3 reads TGTGCCTGGGGCCGTTCCAGAACCTCAACTAATGAAAAACTGTTTTTT.

J is TRBJ1-1 and V is TRBV27, with 8 bases that match TRBD1. The V gene end was trimmed by 7 bases and the J gene end by 3 bases; junction bases not matched to a gene: 7. Looked up from germline, CDR1 is MNHEY and CDR2 is SMNVEV (reference sequence). The CDR3 spans 14 residues. The CDR3 spells CASTGTGWDTEAFF. As DNA, the CDR3 is TGTGCCAGCACCGGGACAGGTTGGGACACTGAAGCTTTCTTT.

The CDR3 DNA sequence: TGTGCCAGCAGCTTGAGGGCAAGCGGGAGGGCGGGAGAGACCCAGTACTTC. Translating it yields CASSLRASGRAGETQYF. This chain connects TRBV5-4 to TRBJ2-5, with 10 positions matching TRBD2. CDR3 length equals 17 residues. Germline V gives CDR1 SGHNT, CDR2 YYREEE (reference sequence). The J segment lost 4 bases and the V segment lost 1 base, leaving 10 bases of the junction unmatched.

The rearrangement joins TRBV28 to TRBJ1-2; a possible D gene is TRBD1 (6 bases). Germline CDR1 reads MDHEN; CDR2 reads SYDVKM. The CDR3 is 16 amino acids. Trimming left V 8 bases short and J 2 bases short, with 21 bases between. DNA for the CDR3: TGTGCCAGCGCACCAACGGGACACGACTTAAACTATGGCTACACCTTC. It is translated as CASAPTGHDLNYGYTF.

The chain links TRBV7-3 to TRBJ1-2; perhaps TRBD1 as D (6 bases). The length of the CDR3 is 13 residues. Trimming took off 5 bases at V and 7 bases at J, with 14 bases between the two ends. Germline assignment: CDR1 SGHTA and CDR2 FQGTGA. The CDR3 DNA reads TGTGCCAGCAGCCTTATGGGGGGGGCTGGCTACACCTTC. Amino acid sequence: CASSLMGGAGYTF.

CDR3 nucleotide sequence: TGTGCCAGCAGTGAACTGTCTCGGACAGTAAGTTACACCTTC. Residues: CASSELSRTVSYTF. The rearrangement uses TRBV6-1 and TRBJ1-2; tentatively, D is TRBD1 (6 bases). Trimming stripped 2 bases from V and 11 bases from J, with 18 bases between. This CDR3 comprises 14 residues. Per germline, CDR1 MNHNS and CDR2 SASEGT.

The V and J genes are TRBV7-9 and TRBJ2-7, with 7 bases identical to TRBD1. The length of the CDR3 is 14 residues. Germline CDR1 SEHNR, CDR2 FQNEAQ (reference sequence). V lost 5 bases, J lost 3 bases, and 7 bases stayed unmatched. The CDR3 is CASSPGGYGYEQYF. The DNA of the CDR3 is TGTGCCAGCAGCCCAGGGGGATACGGCTACGAGCAGTACTTC.

This clone was seen just once. This chain links TRBV6-5 with TRBJ1-5; no firm D call. The ends were cut back, 2 bases at V and 5 bases at J, with 10 bases in the middle. Per germline, CDR1 MNHEY and CDR2 SVGAGI. This CDR3 comprises 14 residues. The CDR3 protein is CASSYSSSYQPQHF. The CDR3 region has the DNA TGTGCCAGCAGTTACAGCTCCTCGTATCAGCCCCAGCATTTT.

Comments on this clone: Because the CDR3 is missing its conserved closing phenylalanine or tryptophan, this is likely a read error. This rearrangement joins TRBV13 to TRBJ1-1, with TRBD1 matching 8 bases. V gave up 5 bases and J gave up 5 bases; unmatched junction bases: 7. This CDR3 has 14 amino acids. Germline loops: CDR1 PRHDT, CDR2 FYEKMQ (reference sequence). CDR3 protein: CASSLGQGETEAFL. The CDR3 bases are TGTGCCAGCAGCCTTGGACAGGGAGAGACTGAAGCTTTCCTT.